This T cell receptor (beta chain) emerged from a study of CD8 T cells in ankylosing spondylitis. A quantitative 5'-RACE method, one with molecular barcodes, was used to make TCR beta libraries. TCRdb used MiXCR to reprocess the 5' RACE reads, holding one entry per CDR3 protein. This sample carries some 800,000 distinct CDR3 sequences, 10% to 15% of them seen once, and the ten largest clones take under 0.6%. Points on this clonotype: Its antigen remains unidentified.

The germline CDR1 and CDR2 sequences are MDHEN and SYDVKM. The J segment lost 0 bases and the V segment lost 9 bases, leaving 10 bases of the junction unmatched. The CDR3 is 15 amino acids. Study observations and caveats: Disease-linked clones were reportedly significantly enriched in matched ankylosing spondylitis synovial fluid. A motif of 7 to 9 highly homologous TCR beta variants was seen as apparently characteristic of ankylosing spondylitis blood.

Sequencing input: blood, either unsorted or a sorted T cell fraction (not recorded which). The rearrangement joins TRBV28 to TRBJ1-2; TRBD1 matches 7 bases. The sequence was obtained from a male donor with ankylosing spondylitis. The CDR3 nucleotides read TGTGCCAGTGACTCGACAGGGCTAACTAACTATGGCTACACCTTC. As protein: CASDSTGLTNYGYTF.